Given below is one T cell receptor (beta chain) in context. In the source study's methods: Reference gene primer amplification yielded estimated nucleated cell counts. Assay: immunoSEQ multiplex PCR; the TCRdb copy retains only in-frame clones and omits some. The D gene and trimming were derived from the DNA, and the V and J assignments and clone size from that table. This table has approximately 140,000 clones, about 89% appearing once. Trimming left V 0 bases short and J 0 bases short, with 5 bases between. The CDR3 loop spans 15 amino acids. CDR1 is SGHNT and CDR2 is YENEEA in the germline V gene. This specimen belongs to a study of blood T cell repertoires in COVID-19. About the study: Sources were T cells, B-cell-depleted T cells, or PBMCs; the material itself was cDNA or gDNA.

Sequencing was carried out using peripheral blood. The V call is TRBV11-3, the J call TRBJ2-2, with D perhaps TRBD1 (5 bases). The clonotype originates from a man older than 75 with acute or convalescent COVID-19. The CDR3 DNA reads TGTGCCAGCAGCTTAGAGACAGCGAACACCGGGGAGCTGTTTTTT. Amino acid sequence: CASSLETANTGELFF.